The 15 T cell receptor beta chains presented below share a single source sample, sequenced in a study of cytomegalovirus exposure and HLA in healthy donors. In the PCR, 60 Vbeta and 13 Jbeta primers were used. Assay used: immunoSEQ multiplex PCR; TCRdb lists only in-frame clones, some missing. The sample carries about 200,000 clones, less than 85% recorded once. Sequencing input: PBMCs. These receptors all come from a girl aged 2-10 years in good health and CMV-seronegative.

This chain uses TRBV9 with TRBJ2-1, with unresolved D. The germline gives CDR1 SGDLS, CDR2 YYNGEE. The CDR3 consists of 13 residues. Trimming shortened V by 1 base and J by 7 bases, and 9 bases separated the two germline ends. The CDR3 reads CASSVNYLNEQFF. CDR3 DNA sequence: TGTGCCAGCAGCGTAAACTACCTGAATGAGCAGTTCTTC.

This clone showed up just once. This rearrangement joins TRBV29-1 to TRBJ1-2, with 8 bases identical to TRBD1. The trim removed 5 bases at V and 4 bases at J, leaving 12 bases unmatched. Germline CDR1 is SQVTM and CDR2 is ANQGSEA. The CDR3 has 15 amino acids. CDR3 amino acids: CSVFRSTGEVYGYTF. The CDR3 nucleotides read TGCAGCGTTTTCCGATCGACAGGGGAGGTCTATGGCTACACCTTC.

This chain joins TRBV11-2 and TRBJ2-5, with 8 bases matching TRBD2. CDR1 and CDR2 from the germline V gene are SGHAT and FQNNGV. With V trimmed by 3 bases and J by 4 bases, 10 bases remained unmatched. CDR3 length: 16 amino acids. Here the CDR3 DNA reads TGTGCCAGCAGCTTTACGGGGGGGCCGAGCGGAGAGACCCAGTACTTC. This sequence encodes CASSFTGGPSGETQYF.

The J gene is TRBJ2-1, the V gene TRBV4-2; D is possibly TRBD2 (6 bases). The CDR3 is made up of 14 amino acids. Looked up from germline, CDR1 is LGHNA and CDR2 is YNFKEQ. V was pared by 10 bases and J by 4 bases, with 17 bases between. For the CDR3, the DNA is TGTGCCACTTCACCGGGAGAAAATTACAATGAGCAGTTCTTC. This gives the protein CATSPGENYNEQFF.

The rearrangement joins TRBV2 to TRBJ1-2, with D maybe TRBD1 (5 bases). The V gene lost 6 bases and the J gene lost 7 bases, with 18 bases spanning the gap. The CDR3 sequence is 14 residues long. The germline gives CDR1 SNHLY, CDR2 FYNNEI. The CDR3 loop reads CASSERGMVRGYTF. DNA of the CDR3: TGTGCCAGCAGCGAACGGGGGATGGTACGTGGCTACACCTTC.

The genes are TRBV14 and TRBJ2-1; 12 bases agree with TRBD2. The CDR3 is 17 residues long. Per the germline V gene, CDR1 is SGHDN and CDR2 is FVKESK. V lost 4 bases to trimming and J lost 0 bases; unmatched junction nucleotides: 4. DNA of the CDR3: TGTGCCAGCAGCCGTACGGGACTAGCGGGCTCCTACAATGAGCAGTTCTTC. Its translation is CASSRTGLAGSYNEQFF.

The sample holds a few counts of this clone. CDR3 residues: CASRALGGNSPLHF. The CDR3 bases are TGTGCCAGCAGAGCCCTCGGGGGGAATTCACCCCTCCACTTT. The gene calls are TRBV27 and TRBJ1-6; perhaps TRBD1 as D (5 bases). The CDR3 covers 14 residues. With 6 bases removed from V and 7 bases from J, the gap between germline ends came to 13 bases. Germline values: CDR1 MNHEY, CDR2 SMNVEV (reference sequence).

The genes are TRBV4-2 and TRBJ1-2, with a weak D call TRBD1 (6 bases). This CDR3 has 13 amino acids. The V end was cut by 0 bases, the J end by 6 bases, with 8 bases between. Per the germline V gene, CDR1 is LGHNA and CDR2 is YNFKEQ. CDR3 in amino acids: CASSQDRGDGYTF. CDR3 nucleotides: TGTGCCAGCAGCCAAGACAGGGGAGATGGCTACACCTTC.

The V call is TRBV5-1, the J call TRBJ2-7; no definite D call. V was shortened by 0 bases and J by 6 bases, with 7 bases between the two germline ends. Germline V gene lookup returns CDR1 SGHRS and CDR2 YFSETQ. This CDR3 comprises 12 residues. The CDR3 sequence: CASSLGGLEQYF. The CDR3 DNA sequence: TGCGCCAGCAGCTTGGGTGGGCTCGAGCAGTACTTC.

V usage is TRBV4-1 and J usage is TRBJ2-7; D is possibly TRBD1 (6 bases). Germline V lookup: CDR1 MGHRA, CDR2 YSYEKL. V lost 4 bases and J 0 bases, leaving 13 bases between the germline ends. CDR3 length: 15 amino acids. The CDR3 DNA reads TGCGCCAGCAGCCTCGAACAGGGTTACTCCTACGAGCAGTACTTC. This translates into CASSLEQGYSYEQYF.

DNA of the CDR3: TGTGCCAGCTCGGGAGGGCCGAGCTCCTACAATGAGCAGTTCTTC. Amino acids: CASSGGPSSYNEQFF. V usage is TRBV6-1 and J usage is TRBJ2-1; 8 bases are shared with TRBD2. Germline V gene sequence: CDR1 MNHNS, CDR2 SASEGT. The CDR3 consists of 15 residues. The V gene end was trimmed by 8 bases and the J gene end by 0 bases; junction bases not matched to a gene: 6.

This chain joins TRBV5-1 and TRBJ2-7; 7 nucleotides match TRBD1. Germline V CDR1 and CDR2: SGHRS, YFSETQ. The CDR3 consists of 14 residues. With V trimmed by 3 bases and J by 2 bases, 5 bases remained unmatched. CDR3 loop: CASSSRQGPYEQYF. The CDR3 DNA reads TGCGCCAGCAGCTCCCGACAGGGCCCCTACGAGCAGTACTTC.

The genes are TRBV5-6 and TRBJ2-5, with 7 nucleotides matching TRBD1. The CDR3 has 14 amino acids. Germline trimming cut 2 bases from V and 2 bases from J; bases unmatched to any gene: 3. CDR1 and CDR2 from the germline V gene are SGHDT and YYEEEE. The CDR3 DNA reads as TGTGCCAGCAGCTTTGGGACAGAGCAAGAGACCCAGTACTTC. As protein: CASSFGTEQETQYF.

This chain uses TRBV7-9 with TRBJ2-5; 8 bases align to TRBD2. Germline lookup yields CDR1 SEHNR and CDR2 FQNEAQ (reference sequence). The CDR3 sequence is 19 residues long. V gave up 2 bases and J gave up 4 bases; unmatched junction bases: 18. The CDR3 loop is CASSLPPPHGRAGGETQYF. The CDR3 nucleotides are TGTGCCAGCAGCTTACCTCCACCCCATGGTCGGGCGGGGGGAGAGACCCAGTACTTC.

J is TRBJ1-1 and V is TRBV5-1; possible D gene TRBD1, 5 bases. Germline V CDR1 and CDR2: SGHRS, YFSETQ. The CDR3 consists of 14 residues. V was clipped by 2 bases and J by 1 base, with 9 bases between them. CDR3 loop: CASSFRGGNTEAFF. DNA for the CDR3: TGCGCCAGCAGCTTTCGGGGGGGGAACACTGAAGCTTTCTTT. Combining the CDR3 with reference TRBV5-1 and TRBJ1-1 gives the whole variable domain KAGVTQTPRYLIKTRGQQVTLSCSPISGHRSVSWYQQTPGQGLQFLFEYFSETQRNKGNFPGRFSGRQFSNSRSEMNVSTLELGDSALYLCASSFRGGNTEAFFGQGTRLTVV.